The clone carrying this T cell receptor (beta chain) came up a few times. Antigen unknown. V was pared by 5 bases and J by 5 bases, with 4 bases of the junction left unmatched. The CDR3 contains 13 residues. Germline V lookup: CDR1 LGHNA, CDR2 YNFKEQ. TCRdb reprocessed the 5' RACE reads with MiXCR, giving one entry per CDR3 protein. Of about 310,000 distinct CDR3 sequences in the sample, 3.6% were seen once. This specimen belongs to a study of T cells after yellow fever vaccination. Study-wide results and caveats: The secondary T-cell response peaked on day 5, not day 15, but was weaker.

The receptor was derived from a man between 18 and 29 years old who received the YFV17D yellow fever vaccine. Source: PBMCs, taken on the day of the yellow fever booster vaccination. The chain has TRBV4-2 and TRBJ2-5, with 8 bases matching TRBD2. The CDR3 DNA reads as TGTGCCAGCAGCGGCGGGGGGCCCGAGACCCAGTACTTC. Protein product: CASSGGGPETQYF.